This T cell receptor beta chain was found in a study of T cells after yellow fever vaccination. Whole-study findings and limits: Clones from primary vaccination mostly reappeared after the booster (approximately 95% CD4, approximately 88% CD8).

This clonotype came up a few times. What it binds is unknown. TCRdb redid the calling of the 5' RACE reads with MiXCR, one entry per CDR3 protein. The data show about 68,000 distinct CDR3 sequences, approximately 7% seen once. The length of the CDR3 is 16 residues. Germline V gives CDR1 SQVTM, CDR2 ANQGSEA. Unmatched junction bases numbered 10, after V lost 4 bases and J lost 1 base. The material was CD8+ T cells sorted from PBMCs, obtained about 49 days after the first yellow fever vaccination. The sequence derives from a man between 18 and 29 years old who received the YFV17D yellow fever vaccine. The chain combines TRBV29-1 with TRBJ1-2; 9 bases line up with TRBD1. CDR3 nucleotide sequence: TGCAGCGTTGGTCCCCTGACAGGGGGTCTTAACTATGGCTACACCTTC. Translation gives CSVGPLTGGLNYGYTF.